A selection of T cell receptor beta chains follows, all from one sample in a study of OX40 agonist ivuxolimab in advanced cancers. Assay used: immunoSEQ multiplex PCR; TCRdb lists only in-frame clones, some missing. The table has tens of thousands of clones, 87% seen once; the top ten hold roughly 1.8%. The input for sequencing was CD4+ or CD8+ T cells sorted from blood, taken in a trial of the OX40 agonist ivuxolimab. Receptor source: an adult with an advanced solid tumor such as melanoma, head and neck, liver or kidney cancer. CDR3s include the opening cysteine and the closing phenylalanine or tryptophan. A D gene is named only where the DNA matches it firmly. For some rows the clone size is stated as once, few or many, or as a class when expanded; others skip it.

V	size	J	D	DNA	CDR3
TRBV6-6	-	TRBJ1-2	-	TGTGCCAGCAAGGCGGGGCCCAACTATGGCTACACCTTC	CASKAGPNYGYTF
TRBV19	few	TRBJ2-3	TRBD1	TGTGCCAGTAGTATAGGTTCCAGGGGGACAGATACGCAGTATTTT	CASSIGSRGTDTQYF
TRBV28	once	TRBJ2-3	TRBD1	TGTGCCAGCAGACTCGGACAGGGCACAGATACGCAGTATTTT	CASRLGQGTDTQYF
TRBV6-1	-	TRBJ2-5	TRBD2	TGTGCCAGCAGTGCCCTTAGCGGGAGGGGCCCCGGGGCCCAGTACTTC	CASSALSGRGPGAQYF
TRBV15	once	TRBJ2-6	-	TGTGCCACCAGCAGAGATTACTCTGGGGCCAACGTCCTGACTTTC	CATSRDYSGANVLTF
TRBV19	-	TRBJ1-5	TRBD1	TGTGCCAGTACCCCCTCGGGCAGGGGGCTTAGCAATCAGCCCCAGCATTTT	CASTPSGRGLSNQPQHF
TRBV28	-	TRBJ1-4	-	TGTGCCAGCGTGGAGGGGGGTAATGAAAAACTGTTTTTT	CASVEGGNEKLFF
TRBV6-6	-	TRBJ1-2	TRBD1	TGTGCCAGCAGTTACACACAGGGGCTGGATAGGCGCTACACCTTC	CASSYTQGLDRRYTF
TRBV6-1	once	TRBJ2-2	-	TGTGCCAGCAGCGCCAGGGACGGTTACGCCGGGGAGCTGTTTTTT	CASSARDGYAGELFF
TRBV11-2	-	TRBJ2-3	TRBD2	TGTGCCAGCAGCATTAGCGGGAGGGATACGCAGTATTTT	CASSISGRDTQYF
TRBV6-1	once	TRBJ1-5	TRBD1	TGTGCTCCGAATAAGGACAGGGCGAGCAATCAGCCCCAGCATTTT	CAPNKDRASNQPQHF
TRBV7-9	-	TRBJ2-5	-	TGTGCCAGCGCCGCCGTTGGGGAGACCCAGTACTTC	CASAAVGETQYF
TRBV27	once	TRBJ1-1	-	TGTGCCACTTGGTCAGGGTTGATGAACACTGAAGCTTTCTTT	CATWSGLMNTEAFF
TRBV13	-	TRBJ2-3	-	TGTGCCAGCAGCTTCACAGATACGCAGTATTTT	CASSFTDTQYF
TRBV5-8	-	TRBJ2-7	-	TGTGCCAGCAGCTTGGGCGGGACCCTCCACGAGCAGTACTTC	CASSLGGTLHEQYF
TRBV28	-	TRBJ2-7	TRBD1	TGTGCCAGCAGTGGGGTAGGGGGACAGATGTACGAGCAGTACTTC	CASSGVGGQMYEQYF
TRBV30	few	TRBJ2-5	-	TGTGCCTGGAGCGATCCAGGGGGGCCGGAGACCCAGTACTTC	CAWSDPGGPETQYF
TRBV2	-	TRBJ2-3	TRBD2	TGTGCCAGCCTACGGGAGGGCGAAACAGATACGCAGTATTTT	CASLREGETDTQYF
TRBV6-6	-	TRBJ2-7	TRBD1	TGTGCCAGCAGTTCACAGACAGGGTCCTACGAGCAGTACTTC	CASSSQTGSYEQYF
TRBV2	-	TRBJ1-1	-	TGTGCCAGCACTCGGAAGGCTGAAGCTTTCTTT	CASTRKAEAFF
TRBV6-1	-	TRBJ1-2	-	TGTGCCAGCAGTGCCTTTGGCTACACCTTC	CASSAFGYTF
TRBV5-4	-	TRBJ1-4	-	TGTGCCAGCAGCCACCGGGACGGAAATGAAAAACTGTTTTTT	CASSHRDGNEKLFF
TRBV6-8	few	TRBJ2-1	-	TGTGCCAGCAGTTGGCTGAGGAAACCCTACAATGAGCAGTTCTTC	CASSWLRKPYNEQFF
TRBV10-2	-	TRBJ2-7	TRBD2	TGCGCCAGCAGTGAGAGGCTAGCGGGAGTCAACGAGCAGTACTTC	CASSERLAGVNEQYF
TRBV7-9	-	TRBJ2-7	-	TGTGCCAGCAGCCCCTTGGACAGATTCCCGTCCTACGAGCAGTACTTC	CASSPLDRFPSYEQYF
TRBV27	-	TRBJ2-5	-	TGTGCCAGCAGAAGCGGGTTTTTACAAGAGACCCAGTACTTC	CASRSGFLQETQYF
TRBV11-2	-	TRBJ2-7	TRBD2	TGTGCCAGCAGCCCGCAACGACTAGCGGGGGACTACGAGCAGTACTTC	CASSPQRLAGDYEQYF
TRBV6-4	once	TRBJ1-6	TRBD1	TGTGCCAGCAGTTACTCAGGGGGCTGGTCACCCCTCCACTTT	CASSYSGGWSPLHF
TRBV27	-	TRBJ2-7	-	TGTGCCAGCAACTCAGGAGGGACGTCGAGCGAGCAGTACTTC	CASNSGGTSSEQYF
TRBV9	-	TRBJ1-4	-	TGTGCCAGCAGCCCCGGGGAGGGAAGGGCTAATGAAAAACTGTTTTTT	CASSPGEGRANEKLFF
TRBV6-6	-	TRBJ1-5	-	TGTGCCAGCAGGGGACCGATTAGCAATCAGCCCCAGCATTTT	CASRGPISNQPQHF
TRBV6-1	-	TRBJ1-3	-	TGTGCCAGCAGTGTGGACAGCCACTCTGGAAACACCATATATTTT	CASSVDSHSGNTIYF
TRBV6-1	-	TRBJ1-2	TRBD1	TGTGCCACTACCGGGGGACAGGGGGCTTACTATGGCTACACCTTC	CATTGGQGAYYGYTF
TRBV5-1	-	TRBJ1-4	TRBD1	TGCGCCAGCAGCTCAGGGGACAGGGGGGCAATTAATGAAAAACTGTTTTTT	CASSSGDRGAINEKLFF
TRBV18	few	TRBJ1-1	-	TGTGCCAGCTCACCACAGGATTCCCCTGAAGCTTTCTTT	CASSPQDSPEAFF
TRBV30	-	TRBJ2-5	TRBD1	TGTGCCTGGCAGACAGGGGTCGTCCACGAGACCCAGTACTTC	CAWQTGVVHETQYF
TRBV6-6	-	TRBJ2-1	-	TGTGCCAGCACCGGTTTCTCCTACAATGAGCAGTTCTTC	CASTGFSYNEQFF
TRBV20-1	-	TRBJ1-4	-	TGCAGTGCTAGAAGAGAAAAACTGTTTTTT	CSARREKLFF
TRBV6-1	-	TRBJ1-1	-	TGTGCCAGCAGTGAACAGTATTTCGTTGGGAGCCACACTGAAGCTTTCTTT	CASSEQYFVGSHTEAFF
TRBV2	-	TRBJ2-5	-	TGTGCCAGCAGTACCGGACGGCAAGAGACCCAGTACTTC	CASSTGRQETQYF
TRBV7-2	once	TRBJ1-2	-	TGTGCCAGCAGCGGCACGGGACGGCACTATGGCTACACCTTC	CASSGTGRHYGYTF
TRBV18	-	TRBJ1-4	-	TGTGCCAGCTCACCACCCTCCCAGGGCGAAAAACTGTTTTTT	CASSPPSQGEKLFF
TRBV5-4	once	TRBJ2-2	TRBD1	TGTGCCAGCAGCCTACAGGGGCTGAACACCGGGGAGCTGTTTTTT	CASSLQGLNTGELFF
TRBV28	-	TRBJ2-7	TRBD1	TGTGCCAGCAGTGGGGACAGGGGGCGAGGGGAGCAGTACTTC	CASSGDRGRGEQYF
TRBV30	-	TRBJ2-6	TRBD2	TGTGCCTGGAGTGTAACTAGCGGGAGGGCCCCCGTCCTGACTTTC	CAWSVTSGRAPVLTF